This entry is about one T cell receptor beta chain. Its cognate antigen is unknown. This record belongs to a study of OX40 agonist ivuxolimab in advanced cancers. Turning to the study itself: Prior anti-PD-1, anti-PD-L1 or anti-CTLA-4 therapy did not bar entry, and around 39% had some.

Study observations and caveats: On average, a greater number of expanded clones characterised CD8+ T cells relative to CD4+.

Measured with immunoSEQ multiplex PCR; TCRdb has only the in-frame clones, and not every one. This sample has 71,000 or so clones; about 93% occur once, and the top ten carry over 5%. Per the germline V gene, CDR1 is SEHNR and CDR2 is FQNEAQ (reference sequence). V lost 7 bases to trimming and J lost 7 bases, with 10 bases between them. The CDR3 runs 12 residues. Baseline was the first blood sampling point, followed by cycle 4 day 1 and cycle 7 day 1. The genes are TRBV7-9 and TRBJ1-4; the D is unclear. The sample here was CD4+ or CD8+ T cells sorted from blood, taken in a trial of the OX40 agonist ivuxolimab. This TCR was sampled from an adult with an advanced solid tumor such as melanoma, head and neck, liver or kidney cancer. CDR3 nucleotide sequence: TGTGCCAGCATTGACAAGTTTGAAAAACTGTTTTTT. It translates to CASIDKFEKLFF.